This TCR beta chain stems from a study of shared clonotypes between healthy human individuals. Study-wide context: Donors, aged 18 to 49, were two women and a few men. Study results and limitations: Donor clonotype sharing was expected to depend on sequencing depth. Though the depth was large, rarefaction showed that sorted-subset sequencing was incomplete.

Into CD45RA+ naive and CD45RA-negative memory subsets, the CD4+ cells were split. For this clone: Its specificity is not known.

The repertoire was sequenced with immunoSEQ multiplex PCR; TCRdb's copy has only in-frame clones and lacks some. The data contain some 1,400,000 clones, over 95% of them singletons. V gave up 5 bases and J gave up 6 bases; unmatched junction bases: 2. Germline CDR1 SGHAT, CDR2 FQNNGV. The CDR3 length is 15 residues. V usage is TRBV11-2 and J usage is TRBJ2-1, with TRBD2 identical over 15 bases. The sequence was obtained from a man younger than 40 in good health. Sequenced material: naive CD4+ T cells sorted from blood. Subset described: CD45RA+ positively selected. CDR3 DNA: TGTGCCAGCAGCCGGGGACTAGCGGGAGGCAATGAGCAGTTCTTC. Translation gives CASSRGLAGGNEQFF. The variable domain in full, completed from reference TRBV11-2 and TRBJ2-1, reads EAGVAQSPRYKIIEKRQSVAFWCNPISGHATLYWYQQILGQGPKLLIQFQNNGVVDDSQLPKDRFSAERLKGVDSTLKIQPAKLEDSAVYLCASSRGLAGGNEQFFGPGTRLTVL.